One sample yielded the 20 T cell receptor beta chains listed below, sequenced in a study of CD8 T cells in Susac syndrome (dated by TCRdb to between 2018 and 2020). Libraries were constructed by the immunoSEQ multiplex PCR assay. RNA was extracted using the RNeasy kit, and roughly 0.5 to 1 ug of the RNA was reverse transcribed with random hexamers. TCRdb trimmed the raw reads at Q25, called clones with MiXCR and kept productive beta chains. Here each entry gathers all rows of one CDR3 protein and keeps the most common genes and DNA. Across this sample there are about 180,000 distinct CDR3 sequences, with around 94% seen only once. The ten top clones hold 0.12% of the sample. The sequencing input was CD4+ T cells from PBMCs. The receptors were sampled from a human donor with Susac syndrome.

The chain links TRBV20-1 to TRBJ1-1, with a possible D match to TRBD1 (5 bases). Trimming removed 0 bases at V and 3 bases at J, with 17 bases between. The CDR3 has 16 amino acids. Germline CDR1 and CDR2: DFQATT and SNEGSKA (reference sequence). The CDR3 region is CSARDYRSGRDTEAFF. CDR3 nucleotides: TGCAGTGCTAGAGATTACCGGTCAGGGCGAGACACTGAAGCTTTCTTT.

The chain employs TRBV5-1 and TRBJ2-7; D is unresolved. The CDR3 consists of 16 residues. V was shortened by 4 bases and J by 0 bases, with 17 bases between the two germline ends. CDR1 SGHRS and CDR2 YFSETQ come from the germline V gene. For the CDR3, the DNA is TGCGCCAGCAGCGTCATTTCTGGCGGAACCTCCTACGAGCAGTACTTC. Its translation: CASSVISGGTSYEQYF.

This chain links TRBV20-1 with TRBJ2-3; no definite D call. With 3 bases removed from V and 1 base from J, the gap between germline ends came to 11 bases. Germline CDR1 DFQATT, CDR2 SNEGSKA (reference sequence). CDR3 size: 14 residues. The CDR3 protein is CSASPWAGTDTQYF. DNA for the CDR3: TGCAGTGCTAGTCCATGGGCAGGCACAGATACGCAGTATTTT.

The rearrangement uses TRBV9 and TRBJ1-5; TRBD1 matches 9 bases. The CDR3 runs to 15 residues. With V trimmed by 2 bases and J by 4 bases, 4 bases remained unmatched. Germline CDR1 is SGDLS and CDR2 is YYNGEE. The DNA for the CDR3 is TGTGCCAGCAGCGTTACAGGGGGCCAGAATCAGCCCCAGCATTTT. As protein: CASSVTGGQNQPQHF.

The table lists this clonotype with a count of one. V usage is TRBV5-1 and J usage is TRBJ2-2; D remains unclear. Trimming cost V 4 bases and J 5 bases, with 18 bases left between them. The CDR3 is 16 amino acids. Germline V gene lookup returns CDR1 SGHRS and CDR2 YFSETQ. The CDR3 region has the DNA TGCGCCAGCAGCGTAGAAACAGCGTTTGGGACCGGGGAGCTGTTTTTT. Its translation is CASSVETAFGTGELFF.

J is TRBJ1-5 and V is TRBV20-1; D not certain. Germline CDR1 is DFQATT and CDR2 is SNEGSKA (reference sequence). The CDR3 spans 16 residues. V was clipped by 0 bases and J by 1 base, with 13 bases between them. For the CDR3, the DNA is TGCAGTGCTAGAGATGAGGGCGGGAGGAGCAATCAGCCCCAGCATTTT. Translation: CSARDEGGRSNQPQHF.

This sequence joins TRBV28 and TRBJ1-4; 9 bases map to TRBD1. The CDR3 is 14 residues long. The trim removed 5 bases at V and 9 bases at J, leaving 7 bases unmatched. Germline V lookup: CDR1 MDHEN, CDR2 SYDVKM. The CDR3 loop reads CASSPGGTGQKLFF. In DNA, the CDR3 is TGTGCCAGCAGTCCGGGCGGGACAGGGCAAAAACTGTTTTTT. Full variable domain (remainder filled in from reference TRBV28 and TRBJ1-4): DVKVTQSSRYLVKRTGEKVFLECVQDMDHENMFWYRQDPGLGLRLIYFSYDVKMKEKGDIPEGYSVSREKKERFSLILESASTNQTSMYLCASSPGGTGQKLFFGSGTQLSVL.

The rearrangement joins TRBV6-1 to TRBJ1-2; TRBD1 matches 10 bases. In germline, CDR1 is MNHNS, CDR2 SASEGT. V was pared by 6 bases and J by 3 bases, with 10 bases of the junction left unmatched. The CDR3 sequence is 16 residues long. The CDR3 reads CASSAGTGVPYYGYTF. In nucleotides, the CDR3 is TGTGCCAGCAGCGCCGGGACAGGGGTGCCGTACTATGGCTACACCTTC.

The rearrangement uses TRBV19 and TRBJ1-1; TRBD1 matches 10 bases. The trim removed 4 bases at V and 6 bases at J, leaving 11 bases unmatched. The length of the CDR3 is 16 residues. Germline loops: CDR1 LNHDA, CDR2 SQIVND (reference sequence). The CDR3: CASSTRQGARLAEAFF. CDR3 DNA sequence: TGTGCCAGTAGTACCCGACAGGGGGCGAGGCTCGCTGAAGCTTTCTTT.

The rearrangement links TRBV20-1 to TRBJ1-2; no firm D call. The CDR3 is 13 residues long. Trimming pared 1 base from V and 7 bases from J, leaving 13 bases between. Germline values: CDR1 DFQATT, CDR2 SNEGSKA (reference sequence). CDR3 residues: CSARVRQAGGYTF. CDR3 DNA: TGCAGTGCTAGAGTACGTCAGGCCGGTGGCTACACCTTC.

V gene TRBV28 combines with J gene TRBJ2-3, with 8 positions matching TRBD2. Germline CDR1 reads MDHEN; CDR2 reads SYDVKM. The CDR3 extends over 15 amino acids. Losses at the gene ends were 6 bases for V and 2 bases for J; bases not matched to a gene: 7. Here the CDR3 DNA reads TGTGCCAGCAGACCGCGGGGGGAAAACACAGATACGCAGTATTTT. This gives the protein CASRPRGENTDTQYF.

V usage is TRBV29-1 and J usage is TRBJ2-6; no clear D gene. The V end lost 3 bases, the J end lost 4 bases, and 4 bases lay between the germline ends. Germline V gives CDR1 SQVTM, CDR2 ANQGSEA. The CDR3 loop spans 12 amino acids. CDR3 sequence reads: CSVDAGANVLTF. CDR3 in DNA: TGCAGCGTTGATGCCGGGGCCAACGTCCTGACTTTC.

V and J are TRBV4-2 and TRBJ2-5; 8 nucleotides agree with TRBD2. The germline CDR1 and CDR2 sequences are LGHNA and YNFKEQ. The CDR3 has 16 amino acids. Unmatched junction bases numbered 4, after V lost 1 base and J lost 0 bases. The CDR3 coding sequence is TGTGCCAGCAGCCAAGCGAGCGGGGGCAACCAAGAGACCCAGTACTTC. Amino acids: CASSQASGGNQETQYF.

In nucleotides, the CDR3 is TGTGCCAGCAGCTTGGACATTAATCGGGGGTATGGCTACACCTTC. Its translation: CASSLDINRGYGYTF. The chain links TRBV5-5 to TRBJ1-2; D might be TRBD1 (5 bases). The CDR3 totals 15 residues. From germline, CDR1 is SGHKS and CDR2 YYEKEE (reference sequence). Trimming removed 0 bases from V and 5 bases from J, with 14 bases in between.

The chain links TRBV3-1 to TRBJ1-3; D remains unclear. V shed 4 bases and J shed 0 bases, with 7 bases lying between them. This CDR3 has 14 amino acids. The germline V gene has CDR1 LGHDT and CDR2 YNNKEL (reference sequence). In DNA, the CDR3 is TGTGCCAGCAGCCTTACTGACTCTGGAAACACCATATATTTT. This codes for CASSLTDSGNTIYF.

The chain carries TRBV20-1 and TRBJ1-5, with D unresolved. V was clipped by 3 bases and J by 3 bases, with 6 bases between them. This CDR3 is 12 amino acids long. In germline, CDR1 is DFQATT, CDR2 SNEGSKA (reference sequence). CDR3 DNA: TGCAGTGCTAGTTCAGTCAATCAGCCCCAGCATTTT. It yields the protein CSASSVNQPQHF.

The chain recombines TRBV19 with TRBJ2-1; maybe TRBD1 (6 bases). Germline assignment: CDR1 LNHDA and CDR2 SQIVND (reference sequence). The CDR3 consists of 15 residues. With 3 bases removed from V and 2 bases from J, the gap between germline ends came to 11 bases. The CDR3 bases are TGTGCCAGTAGTATCACAGGGAAGGCCTACAATGAGCAGTTCTTC. Encoded protein: CASSITGKAYNEQFF.

This chain uses TRBV6-6 with TRBJ1-5; D not certain. V was clipped by 2 bases and J by 7 bases, with 12 bases between them. This CDR3 is 14 amino acids long. CDR1 MNHNY and CDR2 SVGAGI come from the germline V gene (reference sequence). Written as DNA, the CDR3 is TGTGCCAGCAGTTACCGAGGGCTTGGCCAGCCCCAGCATTTT. This translates into CASSYRGLGQPQHF.

The chain is built from TRBV5-4 and TRBJ2-4, with no clear D. Germline CDR1 and CDR2: SGHNT and YYREEE (reference sequence). With 0 bases removed from V and 5 bases from J, the gap between germline ends came to 9 bases. The CDR3 covers 14 residues. This CDR3 is CASSLGVGENIQYF. In DNA, the CDR3 is TGTGCCAGCAGCTTGGGGGTAGGAGAAAACATTCAGTACTTC.

This clonotype was recorded only once. This rearrangement joins TRBV20-1 to TRBJ1-1, with D possibly being TRBD1 (6 bases). The germline V and J ends were trimmed by 0 bases and 4 bases, with 27 bases remaining between them. CDR3 length equals 19 residues. CDR1 and CDR2 (germline): DFQATT, SNEGSKA (reference sequence). This CDR3 reads CSAREWDTRDSLRGTEAFF. CDR3 in DNA: TGCAGTGCTAGAGAATGGGACACCCGGGACTCGTTACGCGGCACTGAAGCTTTCTTT.